The 30 T cell receptor beta chains reported below all come from one sample, sequenced in a study of blood T cells in healthy people across ages (dated by TCRdb to about 2015). The library was built by means of 5' RACE. TCRdb lists the instrument as Illumina HiSeq 2500. A second PCR of roughly 6 to 12 cycles was performed with a sample-barcoded 5' primer and a J-beta primer mix. The public sequencing data were trimmed at Q25 with fastp and processed into clonotypes with MiXCR by TCRdb, which kept only in-frame beta chains. Duplicate CDR3 protein sequences are folded into a single record with the most common DNA and genes. The sample contains about 810,000 distinct CDR3 sequences, around 34% of them found a single time. The ten largest clones add up to approximately 12% of the sample. Sequencing was done on a sample of blood. Receptors originate from a man aged 18-30 years in good health.

This clonotype was seen a handful of times. J is TRBJ2-1 and V is TRBV4-1; TRBD2 matches at 8 bases. CDR1 is MGHRA, CDR2 YSYEKL, per germline. Losses at the gene ends were 2 bases for V and 6 bases for J; bases not matched to a gene: 6. This CDR3 comprises 15 residues. The CDR3 is CASSQNRGGGNEQFF. CDR3 DNA sequence: TGCGCCAGCAGCCAAAACCGGGGGGGTGGCAATGAGCAGTTCTTC.

As regards this clonotype: A much larger clone differs from this one at a single base, so this may be a read error. The chain uses TRBV29-1 and TRBJ2-5; 12 positions match TRBD1. The J call is in doubt because the DNA end fits TRBJ2-1 better. The CDR3 is 21 amino acids. The germline V gene has CDR1 SQVTM and CDR2 ANQGSEA. The CDR3 sequence is CSVDGTWGQGAKKIGQETQFF. The CDR3 region has the DNA TGCAGCGTTGATGGAACCTGGGGACAGGGGGCGAAGAAAATAGGCCAAGAGACCCAGTTCTTC.

The chain uses TRBV11-2 and TRBJ2-5; no clear D. V dropped 1 base and J dropped 11 bases, with 14 bases sitting between them. The CDR3 is 13 amino acids. From germline, CDR1 is SGHAT and CDR2 FQNNGV. The CDR3 reads CASSLGATNEQYF. The CDR3, as DNA: TGTGCCAGCAGCTTAGGAGCTACTAATGAGCAGTACTTC.

The rearrangement links TRBV4-3 to TRBJ2-2, with a weak D call TRBD2 (6 bases). Germline CDR1 is LGHNA and CDR2 is YSLEER. The V end was cut by 7 bases, the J end by 5 bases, with 17 bases between. CDR3 length equals 15 residues. CDR3: CASMREASGTGELFF. The CDR3 coding sequence is TGCGCCAGCATGAGGGAGGCCTCGGGGACCGGGGAGCTGTTTTTT.

This clonotype has a handful of counts. This chain joins TRBV20-1 and TRBJ1-1; tentative D call: TRBD1 (6 bases). CDR1 is DFQATT and CDR2 is SNEGSKA in the germline V gene (reference sequence). V gave up 7 bases and J gave up 11 bases, with 20 bases separating them. The CDR3 length is 12 residues. The CDR3 DNA sequence: TGCAGTGGGACAGAGGAGACCCTGGGGGCTTTCTTT. This gives the protein CSGTEETLGAFF.

The chain employs TRBV7-2 and TRBJ1-4; TRBD1 matches at 10 bases. Germline V gene sequence: CDR1 SGHTA, CDR2 FQGNSA. The length of the CDR3 is 15 residues. V gave up 5 bases and J gave up 11 bases; unmatched junction bases: 11. CDR3: CASSPNSGTGVKLFF. DNA for the CDR3: TGTGCCAGCAGCCCGAATTCGGGGACAGGGGTGAAACTGTTTTTT.

The genes are TRBV10-3 and TRBJ2-7; D remains ambiguous. V was clipped by 2 bases and J by 0 bases, with 11 bases between them. The CDR3 sequence is 15 residues long. CDR1 ENHRY and CDR2 SYGVKD come from the germline V gene. The CDR3 coding sequence is TGTGCCATCAGTGAGAGTAGTGAAATCTCCTACGAGCAGTACTTC. Translation: CAISESSEISYEQYF.

Concerning this clonotype itself: A much larger clone is a single base away; this may be a read error. CDR3 DNA sequence: TGTGCCAGCAGTATCGGGGACAGTCTTAGCGAGCAGTACTTC. Its protein is CASSIGDSLSEQYF. The genes are TRBV12-3 or TRBV12-4 and TRBJ2-5; 7 bases line up with TRBD1. The J call is doubtful: the DNA matches TRBJ2-7 better. This CDR3 is 14 amino acids long.

This clonotype was detected ten times or more. This chain joins TRBV20-1 and TRBJ2-3, with D perhaps matching TRBD1 (6 bases). Germline V gene lookup returns CDR1 DFQATT and CDR2 SNEGSKA (reference sequence). CDR3 length equals 15 residues. Trimming cost V 5 bases and J 0 bases, with 15 bases left between them. The CDR3 sequence: CSAGGGPTSTDTQYF. DNA for the CDR3: TGCAGTGCTGGGGGCGGCCCCACTAGCACAGATACGCAGTATTTT.

The chain's CDR3 is CASSLYLTAGAEAFF. CDR3 sequence (DNA): TGTGCCAGCAGCTTATACTTGACGGCCGGGGCTGAAGCTTTCTTT. The rearrangement joins TRBV7-2 to TRBJ1-1; D is unclear. The CDR3 covers 15 residues. Trimming took 2 bases from V and 6 from J, leaving 16 bases between them. In germline, CDR1 is SGHTA, CDR2 FQGNSA.

The chain carries TRBV6-5 and TRBJ2-7, with TRBD2 matching 14 bases. Trimming cost V 4 bases and J 7 bases; bases outside gene matches: 9. Germline loops: CDR1 MNHEY, CDR2 SVGAGI. This CDR3 comprises 16 residues. The CDR3 nucleotides are TGTGCCAGCAGTTTGACTAGCGGGGGGGTTAGGGATGAGCAGTACTTC. The encoded protein is CASSLTSGGVRDEQYF.

V is TRBV7-8 and J is TRBJ2-1, with 8 bases matching TRBD2. Germline loops: CDR1 SGHVS, CDR2 FQNEAQ. The CDR3 is 23 residues long. V trimming: 3 bases; J trimming: 6 bases; junction bases outside the gene matches: 31. The CDR3 DNA sequence: TGTGCCAGCAGCTTCCAAGCCTTCGGGGGGGACCTTTTTACTTCGCTACTTCCCAATGAGCAGTTCTTC. It yields the protein CASSFQAFGGDLFTSLLPNEQFF.

V usage is TRBV11-2 and J usage is TRBJ2-3; perhaps TRBD2 as D (6 bases). Germline V CDR1 and CDR2: SGHAT, FQNNGV. This CDR3 comprises 15 residues. The V gene lost 8 bases and the J gene lost 2 bases, with 17 bases spanning the gap. CDR3 nucleotide sequence: TGTGCCAGCGGAGGAGGGCTCGACCTCACAGATACGCAGTATTTT. This sequence encodes CASGGGLDLTDTQYF.

A note on this clonotype: A much bigger clone sits one base away, suggesting this may be a read error. J is TRBJ2-1 and V is TRBV5-1, with 7 bases lining up with TRBD2. V shed 1 base and J 5 bases; nucleotides not matched to a gene: 9. Per the germline V gene, CDR1 is SGHRS and CDR2 is YFSETQ. The CDR3 covers 16 residues. The CDR3 protein is CASSLPGRGIDNEQFF. CDR3 nucleotide sequence: TGCGCCAGCAGCTTGCCCGGGCGGGGGATCGACAATGAGCAGTTCTTC.

This clonotype was found many times. The rearrangement links TRBV4-2 to TRBJ2-7; D not resolved. V lost 4 bases and J 3 bases, leaving 13 bases between the germline ends. The CDR3 consists of 14 residues. Germline V gene data show CDR1 as LGHNA and CDR2 as YNFKEQ. This CDR3 is CASSPQRSDYEQYF. In DNA, the CDR3 is TGTGCCAGCAGCCCTCAGAGGTCCGACTACGAGCAGTACTTC.

J is TRBJ2-2 and V is TRBV12-3 or TRBV12-4; 11 bases are shared with TRBD2. CDR3 size: 14 residues. Trimming at V came to 6 bases and at J to 3 bases, leaving 0 bases not matched to a gene. The CDR3 loop is CASRTSGDTGELFF. CDR3 sequence (DNA): TGTGCCAGCAGGACTAGCGGGGACACCGGGGAGCTGTTTTTT.

CDR3 coding DNA: TGCGCCAGCAGCCGAGAGGTGGGAAGGGCTGGCTACACCTTC. This encodes CASSREVGRAGYTF. The rearrangement uses TRBV4-3 and TRBJ1-2; no clear D. V lost 4 bases and J 7 bases, leaving 16 bases between the germline ends. The CDR3 loop spans 14 amino acids. Germline values: CDR1 LGHNA, CDR2 YSLEER.

This clonotype showed up just a few times. CDR3 sequence: CASSPRQVRGSGYTF. In nucleotides, the CDR3 is TGTGCCAGCAGCCCCCGACAGGTCCGCGGCTCTGGCTACACCTTC. The gene calls are TRBV7-2 and TRBJ1-2; possibly TRBD1 for D (6 bases). V lost 5 bases to trimming and J lost 7 bases, with 20 bases between them. This CDR3 region has 15 residues. From germline, CDR1 is SGHTA and CDR2 FQGNSA. Full variable domain (outside the CDR3, taken from reference TRBV7-2 and TRBJ1-2): GAGVSQSPSNKVTEKGKDVELRCDPISGHTALYWYRQSLGQGLEFLIYFQGNSAPDKSGLPSDRFSAERTGGSVSTLTIQRTQQEDSAVYLCASSPRQVRGSGYTFGSGTRLTVV.

The sample holds a few counts of this clonotype. The rearrangement uses TRBV7-6 and TRBJ2-1; D gene uncertain. The J call may be incorrect, as the DNA end agrees better with TRBJ2-7. Germline V lookup: CDR1 SGHVS, CDR2 FNYEAQ. The CDR3 has 13 residues. DNA for the CDR3: TGTGCCAGCAGCTCGAGCTCCTACAATGAGCAGTACTTC. Its protein product is CASSSSSYNEQYF.

The chain's CDR3 is CASSLEGLNNYGYTF. The DNA of the CDR3 is TGTGCCAGCAGCTTAGAGGGACTTAATAACTATGGCTACACCTTC. This chain joins TRBV7-2 and TRBJ1-2; possible D gene TRBD1, 5 bases. Germline V gene data show CDR1 as SGHTA and CDR2 as FQGNSA. The V gene lost 1 base and the J gene lost 1 base, with 10 bases spanning the gap. The CDR3 contains 15 residues. The variable domain in full, with the rest retrieved from reference TRBV7-2 and TRBJ1-2, is GAGVSQSPSNKVTEKGKDVELRCDPISGHTALYWYRQSLGQGLEFLIYFQGNSAPDKSGLPSDRFSAERTGGSVSTLTIQRTQQEDSAVYLCASSLEGLNNYGYTFGSGTRLTVV.

CDR3 region: CSARPTRISGNTIYF. The CDR3 DNA follows: TGCAGTGCTAGACCTACACGGATCTCTGGAAACACCATATATTTT. The chain combines TRBV20-1 with TRBJ1-3; D remains unclear. The germline V and J ends were trimmed by 2 bases and 0 bases, with 11 bases remaining between them. The germline gives CDR1 DFQATT, CDR2 SNEGSKA (reference sequence). The CDR3 covers 15 residues.

The CDR3 region has the DNA TGTGCCAGCAGCGGGCGGGGGGTCCCCTCCTACGAGCAGTACTTC. This codes for CASSGRGVPSYEQYF. The chain recombines TRBV4-2 with TRBJ2-7, with 8 bases fitting TRBD2. The trim removed 5 bases at V and 0 bases at J, leaving 6 bases unmatched. This CDR3 has 15 amino acids. CDR1 and CDR2 from the germline V gene are LGHNA and YNFKEQ.

This clonotype came up many times. The J gene is TRBJ2-3, the V gene TRBV7-2; possibly TRBD1 for D (6 bases). V lost 1 base and J 2 bases, leaving 13 bases between the germline ends. This CDR3 has 16 amino acids. Germline CDR1 is SGHTA and CDR2 is FQGNSA. The DNA for the CDR3 is TGTGCCAGCAGCTTAGACGTGGGGGCGTACACAGATACGCAGTATTTT. Translating gives CASSLDVGAYTDTQYF.

The rearrangement joins TRBV21-1 to TRBJ1-2. TRBV21-1 is marked as a pseudogene. This CDR3 is 16 amino acids long. CDR3 in DNA: TGTGCCAGCAGCAAAGGGTGCCAGCAAAGGATATGCGGCTACACCTTC. It is translated as CASSKGCQQRICGYTF.

The chain employs TRBV7-9 and TRBJ1-1; D not certain. CDR3 size: 14 residues. Trimming removed 4 bases from V and 5 bases from J, with 14 bases in between. Per the germline V gene, CDR1 is SEHNR and CDR2 is FQNEAQ (reference sequence). The CDR3: CASSSRAAGTEAFF. The CDR3 nucleotides read TGTGCCAGCAGCTCGCGGGCCGCCGGAACTGAAGCTTTCTTT.

This clonotype showed up many times. This sequence joins TRBV7-2 and TRBJ2-1; D is unresolved. The CDR3 totals 15 residues. Germline lookup yields CDR1 SGHTA and CDR2 FQGNSA. V shed 7 bases and J shed 6 bases, with 19 bases lying between them. CDR3 DNA: TGTGCCAGCACACCCGGTGGGGTATCGGGCAATGAGCAGTTCTTC. It yields the protein CASTPGGVSGNEQFF.

This sequence joins TRBV4-3 and TRBJ2-7; 7 nucleotides agree with TRBD1. This CDR3 is built from 15 residues. Germline V lookup: CDR1 LGHNA, CDR2 YSLEER. J gave up 5 bases and V 10 bases, and 17 bases lay outside the gene matches. The CDR3 loop is CATTEDEGAFNEQYF. DNA of the CDR3: TGCGCCACCACTGAGGATGAGGGGGCTTTCAACGAGCAGTACTTC.

The sample holds a few counts of this clonotype. The gene calls are TRBV4-1 and TRBJ2-5; 10 bases line up with TRBD1. The CDR3 covers 15 residues. With V trimmed by 1 base and J by 4 bases, 3 bases remained unmatched. Germline V gives CDR1 MGHRA, CDR2 YSYEKL. CDR3 DNA: TGCGCCAGCAGCCAAGTGGACAGGGGGGTAGAGACCCAGTACTTC. This gives the protein CASSQVDRGVETQYF.

This clonotype was detected ten times or more. The rearrangement joins TRBV12-3 or TRBV12-4 to TRBJ1-2, with TRBD1 as a possible D gene (5 bases). The CDR3 extends over 14 amino acids. Trimming pared 5 bases from V and 3 bases from J, leaving 13 bases between. CDR3 coding DNA: TGTGCCAGCAGTACCACAGGAGGGGACTATGGCTACACCTTC. It specifies CASSTTGGDYGYTF.

This clonotype appeared many times. DNA of the CDR3: TGTGCCAGCAGTTACACCGGGGAAGAGCAGTACTTC. This encodes CASSYTGEEQYF. The gene calls are TRBV6-6 and TRBJ2-4; D possibly corresponds to TRBD2 (5 bases). Germline V CDR1 and CDR2: MNHNY, SVGAGI (reference sequence). The CDR3 is 12 residues long. The V gene lost 2 bases and the J gene lost 13 bases, with 12 bases spanning the gap.